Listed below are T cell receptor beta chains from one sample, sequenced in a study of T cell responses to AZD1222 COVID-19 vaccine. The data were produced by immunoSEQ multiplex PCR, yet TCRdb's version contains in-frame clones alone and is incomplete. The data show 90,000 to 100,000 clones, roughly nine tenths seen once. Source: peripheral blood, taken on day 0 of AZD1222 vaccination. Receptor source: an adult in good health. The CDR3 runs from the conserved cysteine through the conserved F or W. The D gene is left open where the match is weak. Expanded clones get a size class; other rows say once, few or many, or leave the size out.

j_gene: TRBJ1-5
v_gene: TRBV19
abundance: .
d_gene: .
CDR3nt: TGTGCCAGTAGTACTCAAAATCAGCCCCAGCATTTT
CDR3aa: CASSTQNQPQHF

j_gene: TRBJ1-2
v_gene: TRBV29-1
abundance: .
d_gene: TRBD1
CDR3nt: TGCAGCGTTGAAACAGGGGATACCTATGGCTACACCTTC
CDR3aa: CSVETGDTYGYTF

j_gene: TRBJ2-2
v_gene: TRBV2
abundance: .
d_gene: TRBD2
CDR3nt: TGTGCCAGCAGTGAAGAACGGGGGGACACCGGGGAGCTGTTTTTT
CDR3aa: CASSEERGDTGELFF

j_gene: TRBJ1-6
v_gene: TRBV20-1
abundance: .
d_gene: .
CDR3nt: TGCAGTGCTAGTCTTGGAGGTTCACCCCTCCACTTT
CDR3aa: CSASLGGSPLHF

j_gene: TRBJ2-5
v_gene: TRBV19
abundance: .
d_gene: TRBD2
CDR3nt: TGTGCCAGTAAGGAGCGGGGTGGGACCCAGTACTTC
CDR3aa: CASKERGGTQYF

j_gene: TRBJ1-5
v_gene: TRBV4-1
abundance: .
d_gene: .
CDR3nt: TGCGCCAGCAGCCAAGAAGTTGGGGGCGGGCAGCCCCAGCATTTT
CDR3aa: CASSQEVGGGQPQHF

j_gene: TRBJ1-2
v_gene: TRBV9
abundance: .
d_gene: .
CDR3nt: TGTGCCAGCAGCTCACAGTCCCTCGACAGCCCCGGAGGCTACACCTTC
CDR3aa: CASSSQSLDSPGGYTF

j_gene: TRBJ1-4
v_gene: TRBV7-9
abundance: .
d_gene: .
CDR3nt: TGTGCCAGCAGACCAAAGGGAGGGGAAAAACTGTTTTTT
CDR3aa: CASRPKGGEKLFF

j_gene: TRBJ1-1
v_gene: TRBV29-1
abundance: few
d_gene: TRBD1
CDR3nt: TGCAGCGTGGAGCACAGGGGAATGAACACTGAAGCTTTCTTT
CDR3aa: CSVEHRGMNTEAFF

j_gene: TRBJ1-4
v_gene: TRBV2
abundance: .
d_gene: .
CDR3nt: TGTGCCAGCGCCCGAGGAGGGGCGGGTGAAAAACTGTTTTTT
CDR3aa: CASARGGAGEKLFF

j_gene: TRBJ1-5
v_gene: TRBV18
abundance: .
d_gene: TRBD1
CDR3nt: TGTGCCAGCTCATCCGATAGACCGGGACAGGGCGGTCAGCCCCAGCATTTT
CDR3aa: CASSSDRPGQGGQPQHF

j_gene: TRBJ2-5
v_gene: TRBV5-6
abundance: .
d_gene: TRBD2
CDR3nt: TGTGCCAGCAGCTTTGGTAGCGGGGGGCTACAAGAGACCCAGTACTTC
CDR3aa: CASSFGSGGLQETQYF

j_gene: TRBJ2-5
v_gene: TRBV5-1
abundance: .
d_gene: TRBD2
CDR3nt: TGCGCCAGCAGCTCTAGCGGGAGCACCCAGTACTTC
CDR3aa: CASSSSGSTQYF

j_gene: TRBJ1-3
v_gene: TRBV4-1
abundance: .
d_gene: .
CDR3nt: TGCGCCAGCAGCCAAGATGAGTGGAGATCTGGAAACACCATATATTTT
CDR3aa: CASSQDEWRSGNTIYF

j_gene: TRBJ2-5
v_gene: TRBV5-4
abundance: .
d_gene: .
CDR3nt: TGTGCCAGCAGCTTGGAATCCGGCAGCGGGACCCAGTACTTC
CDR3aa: CASSLESGSGTQYF

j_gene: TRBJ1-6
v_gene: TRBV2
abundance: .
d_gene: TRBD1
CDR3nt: TGTGCCAGCAGTGAACAGGGGGCGGGGTCACCCCTCCACTTT
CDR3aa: CASSEQGAGSPLHF

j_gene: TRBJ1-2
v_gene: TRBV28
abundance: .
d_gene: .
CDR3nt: TGTGCCAGCAGTTGGGGCAGGGGATATGGCTACACCTTC
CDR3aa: CASSWGRGYGYTF

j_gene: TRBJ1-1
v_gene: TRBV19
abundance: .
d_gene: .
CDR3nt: TGTGCCAGTAGCCTCAGTATTCCCTCGGGGTATAACACTGAAGCTTTCTTT
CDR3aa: CASSLSIPSGYNTEAFF

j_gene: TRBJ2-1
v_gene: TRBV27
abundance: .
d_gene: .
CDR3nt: TGTGCCAGCAGCCGTCCCGGGGCCTACAATGAGCAGTTCTTC
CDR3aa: CASSRPGAYNEQFF

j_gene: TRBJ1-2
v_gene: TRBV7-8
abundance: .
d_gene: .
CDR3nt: TGTGCCAGCAGCTTAGCAGGGACCTATGGCTACACCTTC
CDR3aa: CASSLAGTYGYTF

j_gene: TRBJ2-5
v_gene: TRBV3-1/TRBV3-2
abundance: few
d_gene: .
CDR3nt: TGTGCCAGCACGTCGGCGGGCAGGGTCCAAGAGACCCAGTACTTC
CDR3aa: CASTSAGRVQETQYF

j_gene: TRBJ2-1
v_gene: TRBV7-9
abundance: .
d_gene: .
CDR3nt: TGTGCCAGCAGCAGGGATAATAATGAGCAGTTCTTC
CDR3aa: CASSRDNNEQFF

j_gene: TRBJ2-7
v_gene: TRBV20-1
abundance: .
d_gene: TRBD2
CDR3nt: TGCAGTGCTAGTACGGGAGGCGAGCAGTACTTC
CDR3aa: CSASTGGEQYF

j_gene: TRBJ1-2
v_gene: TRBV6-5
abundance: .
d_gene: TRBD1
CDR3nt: TGTGCCAGCAGTTACTCGACAGGGACCCATAACTATGGCTACACCTTC
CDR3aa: CASSYSTGTHNYGYTF

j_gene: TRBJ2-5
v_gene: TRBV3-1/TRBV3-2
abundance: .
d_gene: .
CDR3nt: TGTGCCAGCAGCCAAGATCGAGCGGCGGGGAAGGGGACCCAGTACTTC
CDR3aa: CASSQDRAAGKGTQYF

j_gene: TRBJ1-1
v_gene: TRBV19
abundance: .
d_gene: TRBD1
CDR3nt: TGTGCCAGTAGAGGGACAGGGGAAGGCCGTGAAGCTTTCTTT
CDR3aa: CASRGTGEGREAFF

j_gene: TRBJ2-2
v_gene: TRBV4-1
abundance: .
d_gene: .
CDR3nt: TGCGCCAGCAGCCACCCTAAGAGGACCGGGGAGCTGTTTTTT
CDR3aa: CASSHPKRTGELFF

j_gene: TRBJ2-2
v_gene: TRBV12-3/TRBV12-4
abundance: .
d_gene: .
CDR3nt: TGTGCCAGCAGTCCATTGTTGGGGGAGCTGTTTTTT
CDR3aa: CASSPLLGELFF

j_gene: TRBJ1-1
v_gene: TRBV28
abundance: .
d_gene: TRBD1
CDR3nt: TGTGCCAGCAGTCCGCGGACAGGGGGCGAAACAAGCACTGAAGCTTTCTTT
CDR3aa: CASSPRTGGETSTEAFF

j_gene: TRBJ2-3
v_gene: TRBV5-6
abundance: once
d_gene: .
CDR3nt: TGTGCCAGCAGCTTAGCGGATACGCAGTATTTT
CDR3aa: CASSLADTQYF

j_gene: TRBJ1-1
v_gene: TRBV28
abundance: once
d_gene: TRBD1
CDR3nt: TGTGCCAGCAGTATGCAGGGGGTCCCTGAAGCTTTCTTT
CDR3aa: CASSMQGVPEAFF

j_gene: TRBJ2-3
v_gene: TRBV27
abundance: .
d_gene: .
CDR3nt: TGTGCCAGCAGCGGGGGGCCGCTGGATACGCAGTATTTT
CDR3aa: CASSGGPLDTQYF

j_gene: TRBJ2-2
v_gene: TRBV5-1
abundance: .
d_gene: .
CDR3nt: TGCGCCAGCAGCTTGGGAAGTCCCGGGGAGCTGTTTTTT
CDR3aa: CASSLGSPGELFF

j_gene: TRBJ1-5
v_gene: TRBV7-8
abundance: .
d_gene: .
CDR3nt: TGTGCCAGCAGCTTAGAAAGGGGTCAGCCCCAGCATTTT
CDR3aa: CASSLERGQPQHF

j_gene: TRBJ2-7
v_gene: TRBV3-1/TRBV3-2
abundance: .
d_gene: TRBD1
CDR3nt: TGTGCCAGCAGCCATGGGACAGCTAAGACCTACGAGCAGTACTTC
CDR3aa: CASSHGTAKTYEQYF

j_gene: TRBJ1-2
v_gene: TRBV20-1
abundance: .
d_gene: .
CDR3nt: TGCAGTGCTAGAGAGGACTATGGCTACACCTTC
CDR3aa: CSAREDYGYTF

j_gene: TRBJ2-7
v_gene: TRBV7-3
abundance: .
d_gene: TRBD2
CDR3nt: TGTGCCAATCCGGGACTAGCGGGGGGGTACAGGTACGAGCAGTACTTC
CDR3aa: CANPGLAGGYRYEQYF

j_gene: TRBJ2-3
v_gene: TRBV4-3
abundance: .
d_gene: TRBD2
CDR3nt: TGCGCCAGTTCACTAGCGGGGCGCACAGATACGCAGTATTTT
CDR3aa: CASSLAGRTDTQYF

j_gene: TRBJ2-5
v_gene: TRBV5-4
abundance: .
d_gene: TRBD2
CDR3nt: TGTGCCAGCAGCTTGGCGGGGGGGCCGCAGACCCAGTACTTC
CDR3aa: CASSLAGGPQTQYF

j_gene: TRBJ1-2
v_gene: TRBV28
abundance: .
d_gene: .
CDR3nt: TGTGCCAGCAGGCCCGGGACCTATGGCTACACCTTC
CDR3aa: CASRPGTYGYTF